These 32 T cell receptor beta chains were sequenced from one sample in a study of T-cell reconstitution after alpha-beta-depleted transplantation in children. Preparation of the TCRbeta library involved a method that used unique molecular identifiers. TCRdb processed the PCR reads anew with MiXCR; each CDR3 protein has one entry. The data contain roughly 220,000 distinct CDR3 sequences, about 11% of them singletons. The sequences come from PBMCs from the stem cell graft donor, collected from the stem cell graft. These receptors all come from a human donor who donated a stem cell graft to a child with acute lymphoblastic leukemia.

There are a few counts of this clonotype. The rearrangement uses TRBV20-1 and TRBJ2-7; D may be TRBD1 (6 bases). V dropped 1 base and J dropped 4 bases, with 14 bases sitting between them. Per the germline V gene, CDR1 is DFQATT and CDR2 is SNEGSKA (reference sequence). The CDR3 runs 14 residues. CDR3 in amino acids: CSARGSRGWYEQYF. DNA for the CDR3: TGCAGTGCTAGAGGGAGCAGGGGTTGGTACGAGCAGTACTTC.

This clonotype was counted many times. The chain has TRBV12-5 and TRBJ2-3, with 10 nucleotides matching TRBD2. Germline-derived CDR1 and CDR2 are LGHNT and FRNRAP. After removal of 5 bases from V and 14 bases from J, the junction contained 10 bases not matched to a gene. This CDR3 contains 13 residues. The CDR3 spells CASGGSASGGPYF. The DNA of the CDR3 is TGTGCTAGTGGTGGCTCAGCTAGCGGGGGACCGTATTTT.

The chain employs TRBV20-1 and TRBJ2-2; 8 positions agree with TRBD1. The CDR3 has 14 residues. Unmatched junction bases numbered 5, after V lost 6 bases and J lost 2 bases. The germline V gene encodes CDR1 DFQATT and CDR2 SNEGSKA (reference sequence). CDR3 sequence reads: CSADSGGNTGELFF. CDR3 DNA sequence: TGCAGTGCGGACTCAGGGGGCAACACCGGGGAGCTGTTTTTT.

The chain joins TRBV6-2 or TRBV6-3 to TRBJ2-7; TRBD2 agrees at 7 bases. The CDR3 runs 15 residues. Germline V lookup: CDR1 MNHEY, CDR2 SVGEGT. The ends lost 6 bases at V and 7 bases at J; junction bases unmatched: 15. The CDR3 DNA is TGTGCCAGCAGGGGCAGAGCGGGACGTCCGGGGGAGCAGTACTTC. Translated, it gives CASRGRAGRPGEQYF.

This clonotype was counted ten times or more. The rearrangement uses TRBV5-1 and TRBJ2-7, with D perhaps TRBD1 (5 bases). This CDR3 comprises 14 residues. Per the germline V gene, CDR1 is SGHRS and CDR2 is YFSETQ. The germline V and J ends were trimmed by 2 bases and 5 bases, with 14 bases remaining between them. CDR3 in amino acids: CASSFKGADHEQYF. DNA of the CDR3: TGCGCCAGCAGCTTTAAAGGGGCTGATCACGAGCAGTACTTC.

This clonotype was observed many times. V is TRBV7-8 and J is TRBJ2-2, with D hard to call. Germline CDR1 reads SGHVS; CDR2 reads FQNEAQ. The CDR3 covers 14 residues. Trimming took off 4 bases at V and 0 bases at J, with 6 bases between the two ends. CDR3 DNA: TGTGCCAGCAGCTCGCGGTCGAACACCGGGGAGCTGTTTTTT. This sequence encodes CASSSRSNTGELFF.

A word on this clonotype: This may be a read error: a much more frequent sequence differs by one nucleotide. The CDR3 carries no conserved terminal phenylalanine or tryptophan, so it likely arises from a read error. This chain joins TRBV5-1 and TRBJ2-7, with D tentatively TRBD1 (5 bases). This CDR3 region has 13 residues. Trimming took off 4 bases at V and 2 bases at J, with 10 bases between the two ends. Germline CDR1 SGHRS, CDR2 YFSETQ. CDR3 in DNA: TGCGCCAGCAGCGGCAGGGTGGCCTACGAGCAGTACATC. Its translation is CASSGRVAYEQYI.

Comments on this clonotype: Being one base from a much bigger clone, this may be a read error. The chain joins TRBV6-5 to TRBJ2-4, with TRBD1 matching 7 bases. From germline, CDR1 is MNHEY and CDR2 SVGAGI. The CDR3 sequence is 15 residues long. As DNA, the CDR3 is TGTGCCAGCAGTTACTCGACAGGGCCCAAAAACATGCAGTACTTC. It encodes CASSYSTGPKNMQYF.

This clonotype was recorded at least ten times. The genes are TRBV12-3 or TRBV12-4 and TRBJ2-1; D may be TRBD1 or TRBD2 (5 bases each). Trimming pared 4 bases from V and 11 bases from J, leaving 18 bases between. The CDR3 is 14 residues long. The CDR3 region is CASSSGGALGQQFF. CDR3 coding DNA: TGTGCCAGCAGTTCTGGAGGAGCCCTGGGGCAGCAGTTCTTC.

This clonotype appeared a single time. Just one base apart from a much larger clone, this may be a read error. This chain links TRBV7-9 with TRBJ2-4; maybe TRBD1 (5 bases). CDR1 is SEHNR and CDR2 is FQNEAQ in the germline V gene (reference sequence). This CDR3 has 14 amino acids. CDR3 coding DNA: TGTGCCAGCAGCTTAGCGACAGCGAAAAACAGTCAGTACTTC. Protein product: CASSLATAKNSQYF.

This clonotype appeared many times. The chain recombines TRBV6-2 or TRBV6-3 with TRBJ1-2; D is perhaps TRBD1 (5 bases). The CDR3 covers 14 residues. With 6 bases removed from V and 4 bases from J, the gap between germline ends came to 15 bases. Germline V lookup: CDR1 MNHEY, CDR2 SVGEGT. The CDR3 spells CASSPLLDSYGYTF. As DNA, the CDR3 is TGTGCCAGCAGCCCGTTACTCGACAGCTATGGCTACACCTTC.

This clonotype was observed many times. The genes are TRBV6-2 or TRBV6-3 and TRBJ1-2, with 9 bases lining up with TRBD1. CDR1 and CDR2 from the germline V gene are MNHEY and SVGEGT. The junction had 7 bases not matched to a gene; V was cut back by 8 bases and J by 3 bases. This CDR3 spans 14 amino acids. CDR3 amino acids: CASVYGQGYYGYTF. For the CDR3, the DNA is TGTGCCAGCGTGTACGGACAGGGGTACTATGGCTACACCTTC.

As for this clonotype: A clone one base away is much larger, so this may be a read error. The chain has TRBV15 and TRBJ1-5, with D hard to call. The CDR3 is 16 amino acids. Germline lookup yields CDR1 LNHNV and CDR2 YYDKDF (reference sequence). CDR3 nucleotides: TGTGCCACCAGCAGAGTTGGCCAGAGATCCAATCCGCCCCAGCATTTT. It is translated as CATSRVGQRSNPPQHF.

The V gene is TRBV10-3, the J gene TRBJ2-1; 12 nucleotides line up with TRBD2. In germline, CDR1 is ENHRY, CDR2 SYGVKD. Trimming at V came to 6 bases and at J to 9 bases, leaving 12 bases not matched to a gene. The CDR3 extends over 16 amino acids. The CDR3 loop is CAISTSTSGSKGEQFF. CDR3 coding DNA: TGTGCCATCAGCACGTCGACTAGCGGGAGTAAGGGTGAGCAGTTCTTC.

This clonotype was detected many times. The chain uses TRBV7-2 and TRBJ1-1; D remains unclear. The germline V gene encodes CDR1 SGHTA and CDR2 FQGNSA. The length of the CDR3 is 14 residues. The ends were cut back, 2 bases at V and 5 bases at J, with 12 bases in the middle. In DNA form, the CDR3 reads TGTGCCAGCAGCTTAAGGACTGAGGGAACTGAAGCTTTCTTT. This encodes CASSLRTEGTEAFF.

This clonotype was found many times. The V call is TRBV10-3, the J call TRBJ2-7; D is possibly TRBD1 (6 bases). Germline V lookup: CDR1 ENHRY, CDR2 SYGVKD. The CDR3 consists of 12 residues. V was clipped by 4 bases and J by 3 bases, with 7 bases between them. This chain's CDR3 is CAISVDSYEQYF. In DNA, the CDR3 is TGTGCCATCAGTGTGGACAGCTACGAGCAGTACTTC.

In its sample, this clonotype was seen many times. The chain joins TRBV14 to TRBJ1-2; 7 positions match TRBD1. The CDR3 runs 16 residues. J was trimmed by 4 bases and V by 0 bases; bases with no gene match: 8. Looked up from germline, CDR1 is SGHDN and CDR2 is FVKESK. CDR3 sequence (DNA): TGTGCCAGCAGCCAAGATTTGTCAGGGGGTGGCTATGGCTACACCTTC. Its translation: CASSQDLSGGGYGYTF. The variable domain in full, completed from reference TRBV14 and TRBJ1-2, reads EAGVTQFPSHSVIEKGQTVTLRCDPISGHDNLYWYRRVMGKEIKFLLHFVKESKQDESGMPNNRFLAERTGGTYSTLKVQPAELEDSGVYFCASSQDLSGGGYGYTFGSGTRLTVV.

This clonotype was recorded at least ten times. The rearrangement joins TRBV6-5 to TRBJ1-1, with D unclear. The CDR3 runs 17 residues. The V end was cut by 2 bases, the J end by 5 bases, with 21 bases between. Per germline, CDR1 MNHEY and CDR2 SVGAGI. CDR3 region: CASSYPVEEEINTEAFF. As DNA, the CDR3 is TGTGCCAGCAGTTACCCGGTTGAGGAGGAGATCAATACTGAAGCTTTCTTT.

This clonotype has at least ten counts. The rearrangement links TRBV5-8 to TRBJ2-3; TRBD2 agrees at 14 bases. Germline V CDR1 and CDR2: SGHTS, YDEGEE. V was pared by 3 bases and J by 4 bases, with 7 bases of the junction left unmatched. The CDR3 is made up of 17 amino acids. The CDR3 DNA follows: TGTGCCAGCAGCTCCGGGACTAGCGGGAGAAGGGCAGATACGCAGTATTTT. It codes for CASSSGTSGRRADTQYF.

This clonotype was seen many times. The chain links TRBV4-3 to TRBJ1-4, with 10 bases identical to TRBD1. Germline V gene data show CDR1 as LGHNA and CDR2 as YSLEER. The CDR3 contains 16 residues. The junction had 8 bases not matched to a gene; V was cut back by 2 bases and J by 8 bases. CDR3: CASSQQSGTGVEKLFF. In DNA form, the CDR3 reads TGCGCCAGCAGCCAACAATCCGGGACAGGGGTCGAAAAACTGTTTTTT.

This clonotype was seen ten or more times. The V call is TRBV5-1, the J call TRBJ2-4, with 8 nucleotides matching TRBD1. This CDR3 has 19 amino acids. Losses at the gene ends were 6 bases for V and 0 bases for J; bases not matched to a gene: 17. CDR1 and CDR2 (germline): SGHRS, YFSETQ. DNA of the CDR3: TGCGCCAGCATCTTTGCGGGACAGGAGCCCCCTGGAGCCAAAAACATTCAGTACTTC. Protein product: CASIFAGQEPPGAKNIQYF.

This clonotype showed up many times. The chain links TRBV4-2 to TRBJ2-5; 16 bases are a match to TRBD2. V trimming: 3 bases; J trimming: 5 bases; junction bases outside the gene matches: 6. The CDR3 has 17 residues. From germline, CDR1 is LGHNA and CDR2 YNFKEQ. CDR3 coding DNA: TGTGCCAGCAGCCAGGGGACTAGCGGGGGGGCCGCGGAGACCCAGTACTTC. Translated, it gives CASSQGTSGGAAETQYF.

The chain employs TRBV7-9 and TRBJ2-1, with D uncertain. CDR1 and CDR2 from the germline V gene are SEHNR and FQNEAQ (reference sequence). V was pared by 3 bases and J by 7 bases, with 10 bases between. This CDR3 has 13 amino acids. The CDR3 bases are TGTGCCAGCAGCTTTTATTTGGGGAATGAGCAGTTCTTC. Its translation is CASSFYLGNEQFF.

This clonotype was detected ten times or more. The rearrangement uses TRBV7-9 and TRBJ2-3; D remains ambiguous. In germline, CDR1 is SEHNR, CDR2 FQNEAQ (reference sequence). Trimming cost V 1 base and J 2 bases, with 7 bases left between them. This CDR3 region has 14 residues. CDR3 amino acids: CASSLVRFTDTQYF. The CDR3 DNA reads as TGTGCCAGCAGCTTAGTCCGATTCACAGATACGCAGTATTTT.

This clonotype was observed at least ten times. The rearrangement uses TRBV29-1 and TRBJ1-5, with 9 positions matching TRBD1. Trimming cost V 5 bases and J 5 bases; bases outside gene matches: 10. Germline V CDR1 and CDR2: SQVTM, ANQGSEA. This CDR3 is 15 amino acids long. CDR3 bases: TGCAGCGTTATTGCCGGGACAGGGATCGATCAGCCCCAGCATTTT. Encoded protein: CSVIAGTGIDQPQHF.

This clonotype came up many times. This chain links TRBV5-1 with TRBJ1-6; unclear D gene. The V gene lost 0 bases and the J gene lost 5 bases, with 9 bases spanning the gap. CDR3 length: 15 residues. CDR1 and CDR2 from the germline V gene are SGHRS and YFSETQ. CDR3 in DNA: TGCGCCAGCAGCTTGGAACTTGGCCATAATTCACCCCTCCACTTT. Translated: CASSLELGHNSPLHF.

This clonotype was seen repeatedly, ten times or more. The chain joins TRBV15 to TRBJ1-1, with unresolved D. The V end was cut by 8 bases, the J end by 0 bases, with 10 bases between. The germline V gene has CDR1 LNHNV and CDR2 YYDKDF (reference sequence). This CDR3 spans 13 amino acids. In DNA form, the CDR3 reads TGTGCCACCGGACTAGAGATGAACACTGAAGCTTTCTTT. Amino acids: CATGLEMNTEAFF.

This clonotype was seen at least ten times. Here the CDR3 DNA reads TGTGCCAGCTCACCGGCCGACAGGGGCGGGATTCAGCCCCAGCATTTT. Encoded protein: CASSPADRGGIQPQHF. The chain employs TRBV18 and TRBJ1-5; 8 nucleotides agree with TRBD1. The CDR3 consists of 16 residues. The germline V gene encodes CDR1 KGHSH and CDR2 LQKENI. With 3 bases clipped from V and 6 bases from J, the junction kept 10 bases outside the gene matches.

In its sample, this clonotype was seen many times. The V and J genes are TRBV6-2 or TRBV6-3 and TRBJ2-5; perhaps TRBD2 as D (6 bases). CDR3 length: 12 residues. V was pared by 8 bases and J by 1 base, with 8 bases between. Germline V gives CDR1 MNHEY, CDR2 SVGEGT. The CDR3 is CASWRGQETQYF. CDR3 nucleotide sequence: TGTGCCAGCTGGCGGGGCCAAGAGACCCAGTACTTC.

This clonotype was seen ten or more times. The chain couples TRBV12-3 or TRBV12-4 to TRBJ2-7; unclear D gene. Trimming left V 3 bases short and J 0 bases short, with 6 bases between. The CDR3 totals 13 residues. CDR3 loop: CASSFQVSYEQYF. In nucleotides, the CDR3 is TGTGCCAGCAGTTTCCAGGTCTCCTACGAGCAGTACTTC.

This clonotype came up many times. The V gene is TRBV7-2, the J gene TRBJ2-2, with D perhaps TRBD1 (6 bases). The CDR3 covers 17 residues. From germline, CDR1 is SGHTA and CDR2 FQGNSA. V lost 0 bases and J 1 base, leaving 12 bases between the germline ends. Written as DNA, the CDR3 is TGTGCCAGCAGCTTAGCACCTGCAGGGGTGAACACCGGGGAGCTGTTTTTT. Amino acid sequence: CASSLAPAGVNTGELFF.

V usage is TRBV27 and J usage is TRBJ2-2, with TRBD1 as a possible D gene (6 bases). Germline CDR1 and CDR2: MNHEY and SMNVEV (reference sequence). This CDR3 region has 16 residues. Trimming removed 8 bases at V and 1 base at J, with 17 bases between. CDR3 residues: CASRPSGGRNTGELFF. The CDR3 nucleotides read TGTGCCAGCCGGCCCAGTGGGGGCCGGAACACCGGGGAGCTGTTTTTT.